A single sample gave rise to the 12 T cell receptor beta chains below, sequenced in a study of blood T cell repertoires in COVID-19. Data came from immunoSEQ multiplex PCR; TCRdb stores just in-frame clones and leaves some out. The data show over 100,000 clones, around four fifths seen once. Sequencing was done on a sample of peripheral blood. These receptors were obtained from a man aged 60 to 75 with active or convalescent COVID-19.

The J gene is TRBJ2-1, the V gene TRBV7-8; D is perhaps TRBD1 (5 bases). The CDR3 is 12 residues long. Germline values: CDR1 SGHVS, CDR2 FQNEAQ. With 10 bases removed from V and 3 bases from J, the gap between germline ends came to 10 bases. Here the CDR3 reads CATDTDYNEQFF. For the CDR3, the DNA is TGTGCCACGGACACAGACTACAATGAGCAGTTCTTC.

This clone was picked up a small number of times. This chain connects TRBV7-2 to TRBJ1-3, with 9 positions matching TRBD1. Germline loops: CDR1 SGHTA, CDR2 FQGNSA. The J segment lost 2 bases and the V segment lost 3 bases, leaving 5 bases of the junction unmatched. This CDR3 region has 16 residues. CDR3 sequence: CASSFYTGGAGNTIYF. The DNA for the CDR3 is TGTGCCAGCAGCTTTTATACAGGGGGCGCTGGAAACACCATATATTTT. The entire variable domain, with the rest obtained from reference TRBV7-2 and TRBJ1-3, is as follows: GAGVSQSPSNKVTEKGKDVELRCDPISGHTALYWYRQSLGQGLEFLIYFQGNSAPDKSGLPSDRFSAERTGGSVSTLTIQRTQQEDSAVYLCASSFYTGGAGNTIYFGEGSWLTVV.

The chain is built from TRBV6-2 or TRBV6-3 and TRBJ2-3, with 8 bases fitting TRBD2. V gave up 2 bases and J gave up 6 bases; unmatched junction bases: 7. This CDR3 contains 15 residues. Per germline, CDR1 MNHEY and CDR2 SVGEGT. Here the CDR3 reads CASSYGGLEGDTQYF. Written as DNA, the CDR3 is TGTGCCAGCAGTTACGGGGGACTAGAGGGGGATACGCAGTATTTT.

This clone was seen a handful of times. The chain recombines TRBV6-2 or TRBV6-3 with TRBJ1-5; TRBD1 agrees at 7 bases. The CDR3 runs 20 residues. V gave up 3 bases and J gave up 1 base; unmatched junction bases: 18. Germline CDR1 is MNHEY and CDR2 is SVGEGT. CDR3 protein: CASSYPLGQGGLRSNQPQHF. The CDR3 DNA sequence: TGTGCCAGCAGTTATCCCCTTGGGCAGGGGGGCCTTCGCAGCAATCAGCCCCAGCATTTT.

The rearrangement links TRBV2 to TRBJ2-3; D may be TRBD2 (6 bases). The germline V and J ends were trimmed by 7 bases and 1 base, with 12 bases remaining between them. Germline loops: CDR1 SNHLY, CDR2 FYNNEI. The CDR3 runs 14 residues. CDR3 in amino acids: CASTKTRGTDTQYF. The CDR3 DNA is TGTGCCAGCACCAAGACTAGGGGCACAGATACGCAGTATTTT.

The chain's CDR3 is CASKREGLSGANVLTF. The CDR3, as DNA: TGTGCCAGTAAGCGGGAGGGCCTGTCTGGGGCCAACGTCCTGACTTTC. The chain carries TRBV19 and TRBJ2-6, with 10 bases lining up with TRBD2. Germline V gene data show CDR1 as LNHDA and CDR2 as SQIVND (reference sequence). V lost 7 bases to trimming and J lost 1 base; unmatched junction nucleotides: 4. The CDR3 consists of 16 residues. Full variable domain (missing parts from reference TRBV19 and TRBJ2-6): DGGITQSPKYLFRKEGQNVTLSCEQNLNHDAMYWYRQDPGQGLRLIYYSQIVNDFQKGDIAEGYSVSREKKESFPLTVTSAQKNPTAFYLCASKREGLSGANVLTFGAGSRLTVL.

This chain joins TRBV7-9 and TRBJ1-1; 10 bases align to TRBD1. The CDR3 is made up of 16 amino acids. The germline CDR1 and CDR2 sequences are SEHNR and FQNEAQ (reference sequence). Germline trimming cut 6 bases from V and 1 base from J; bases unmatched to any gene: 8. The CDR3 spells CASRYRGTGANTEAFF. The DNA for the CDR3 is TGTGCCAGCAGGTACCGGGGGACAGGGGCGAACACTGAAGCTTTCTTT. Looking up the rest from reference TRBV7-9 and TRBJ1-1 gives the full variable domain: DTGVSQNPRHKITKRGQNVTFRCDPISEHNRLYWYRQTLGQGPEFLTYFQNEAQLEKSRLLSDRFSAERPKGSFSTLEIQRTEQGDSAMYLCASRYRGTGANTEAFFGQGTRLTVV.

This clone turned up a few times. V usage is TRBV6-5 and J usage is TRBJ1-1, with D possibly matching TRBD1 (5 bases). The CDR3 has 12 amino acids. V was pared by 6 bases and J by 3 bases, with 8 bases between. Germline CDR1 is MNHEY and CDR2 is SVGAGI. CDR3 sequence: CASSDRHTEAFF. The CDR3 DNA is TGTGCCAGCAGCGACAGACACACTGAAGCTTTCTTT.

The table lists this clone with a few counts. Here the CDR3 reads CASSLRGKDGYTF. The CDR3 bases are TGTGCCAGCAGTTTGCGGGGGAAGGATGGCTACACCTTC. J is TRBJ1-2 and V is TRBV27; weak D call: TRBD1 (5 bases). The CDR3 sequence is 13 residues long. Trimming stripped 3 bases from V and 6 bases from J, with 11 bases between. Germline V gene sequence: CDR1 MNHEY, CDR2 SMNVEV (reference sequence).

The chain is built from TRBV29-1 and TRBJ2-7; possible D gene TRBD2, 6 bases. The germline V gene has CDR1 SQVTM and CDR2 ANQGSEA. The CDR3 is 11 residues long. V lost 2 bases and J lost 7, with 9 bases in between. The chain's CDR3 is CSVELAWEQYF. CDR3 coding DNA: TGCAGCGTTGAACTAGCGTGGGAGCAGTACTTC.

The rearrangement uses TRBV15 and TRBJ1-2, with D tentatively TRBD1 (6 bases). The germline CDR1 and CDR2 sequences are LNHNV and YYDKDF (reference sequence). Trimming removed 6 bases from V and 5 bases from J, with 10 bases in between. The CDR3 has 12 amino acids. This CDR3 reads CATSRQGYGYTF. The CDR3 region has the DNA TGTGCCACCAGTAGGCAGGGGTATGGCTACACCTTC.

V gene TRBV19 combines with J gene TRBJ2-1, with D possibly TRBD2 on 6 matching bases. From germline, CDR1 is LNHDA and CDR2 SQIVND (reference sequence). Trimming removed 5 bases from V and 6 bases from J, with 11 bases in between. The CDR3 length is 13 residues. CDR3 residues: CASSRTTSNEQFF. The DNA of the CDR3 is TGTGCCAGTAGTCGGACTACCTCCAATGAGCAGTTCTTC.